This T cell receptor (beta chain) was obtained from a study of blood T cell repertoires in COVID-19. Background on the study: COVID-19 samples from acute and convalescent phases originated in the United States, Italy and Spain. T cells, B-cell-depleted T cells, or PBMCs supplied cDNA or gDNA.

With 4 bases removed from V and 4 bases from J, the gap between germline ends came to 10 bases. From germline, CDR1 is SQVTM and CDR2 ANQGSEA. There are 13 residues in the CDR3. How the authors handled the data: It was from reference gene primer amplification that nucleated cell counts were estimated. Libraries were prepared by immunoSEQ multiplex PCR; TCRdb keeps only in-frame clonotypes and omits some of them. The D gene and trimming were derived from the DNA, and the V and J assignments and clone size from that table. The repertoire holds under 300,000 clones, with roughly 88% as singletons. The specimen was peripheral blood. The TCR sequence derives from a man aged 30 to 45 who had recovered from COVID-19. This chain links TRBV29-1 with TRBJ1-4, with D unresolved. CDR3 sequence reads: CSVAEGNNEKLFF. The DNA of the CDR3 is TGCAGCGTTGCAGAGGGCAATAATGAAAAACTGTTTTTT.